The source of this T cell receptor beta chain is a study of CD4 T cells in relation to SARS-CoV-2 and coronaviruses. Study-level findings and limits: Around 60% of donors had memory CD4+ clonotypes crossrecognizing SARS-CoV-2 and common cold coronavirus spike. No donor gave both pre-pandemic and post-infection samples. Culture-expanded clones reflect memory recall rather than primary priming during culture.

Naive and memory CD4+ T cell DNA was deep-sequenced without culture. Profiled with immunoSEQ multiplex PCR; TCRdb holds only in-frame clones, not every one. The table includes about 59,000 clones, roughly 85% detected once. CDR1 and CDR2 (germline): SGHTA, FQGNSA. This CDR3 is 15 amino acids long. V shed 0 bases, J shed 3 bases, and the junction held 5 bases outside the gene matches. CD4+ T cells from unexposed donors were obtained before the COVID-19 pandemic (2011-2018). Points on this clone: Its antigen is still unknown.

The material sequenced was memory CD4+ T cells from PBMCs. The origin of this receptor is a human donor in good health. The J gene is TRBJ2-7, the V gene TRBV7-2, with 7 positions matching TRBD2. The CDR3 DNA follows: TGTGCCAGCAGCTTAGCGGGCGGGAGCCTCTACGAGCAGTACTTC. It is translated as CASSLAGGSLYEQYF.